This TCR beta chain was sequenced during a study of blood T cell repertoires in COVID-19. Study-wide context: Samples came from the United States, Italy and Spain, spanning acute and convalescent COVID-19.

TCRdb's table, derived via immunoSEQ multiplex PCR, lists solely in-frame clones and lacks some. Counted here are about 250,000 clones, around nine tenths occurring once; the ten biggest clones make up approximately 3.4%. CDR1 is SGHAT, CDR2 FQNNGV, per germline. CDR3 size: 15 residues. Deletions cut 5 bases from V and 2 bases from J, with 12 bases between. The sample consisted of PBMCs or T cells enriched from blood (not recorded which). The TCR was taken from a woman aged 40 to 50 who had been exposed to COVID-19. The genes are TRBV11-2 and TRBJ2-2; D might be TRBD2 (6 bases). The CDR3, as DNA: TGTGCCAGCAGCCCCCGGACTATCAACACCGGGGAGCTGTTTTTT. This codes for CASSPRTINTGELFF.